This TCR beta chain was obtained from a study of blood T cell repertoires in COVID-19. Trimming cost V 2 bases and J 0 bases; bases outside gene matches: 4. The CDR3 spans 17 residues. From germline, CDR1 is MNHEY and CDR2 SVGEGT. This clone was seen just once. Authors' analysis steps: Cell counts per sample came from amplifying reference gene primers. Profiled with immunoSEQ multiplex PCR; TCRdb holds only in-frame clones, not every one. For V, J and clone size, that table is used; D and trimming come from the DNA. The sample lists fewer than 250,000 clones, about 88% occurring once. This sequence originates from a woman aged 40 to 49 in a cohort exposed to, infected with or recovered from COVID-19 (not recorded which). The sample consisted of PBMCs or T cells enriched from blood (not recorded which). V usage is TRBV6-2 or TRBV6-3 and J usage is TRBJ2-3; the match to TRBD2 covers 11 bases. Here the CDR3 DNA reads TGTGCCAGCAGTTACGTAGCGGGAGGGGTTAGCACAGATACGCAGTATTTT. Its protein product is CASSYVAGGVSTDTQYF.